This is a list of T cell receptor beta chains from one sample in a study of CD8 T cells in Susac syndrome. Each CDR3 protein is one row after TCRdb ran MiXCR on the immunoSEQ multiplex PCR reads. The sample has some 22,000 distinct CDR3 sequences, about 92% seen once. Material for sequencing was CD8+ T cells from PBMCs. The origin of the receptors is a human donor in good health. Each CDR3 is given with its conserved first and last residue. Each record gives: CDR3 protein, CDR3 DNA, clone size, J gene, V gene, D gene. A D gene is named only where the DNA matches it firmly. For some rows the clone size is stated as once, few or many, or as a class when expanded; others skip it.

cdr3_aa: CASSSIWGQGNSPLHF; cdr3_nt: TGCGCCAGCAGTTCAATATGGGGACAGGGTAATTCACCCCTCCACTTT; clone_size: NA; j_call: TRBJ1-6; v_call: TRBV4-1; d_call: TRBD1
cdr3_aa: CASGLVTRVFPSGNTIYF; cdr3_nt: TGTGCTAGTGGTTTGGTCACCAGGGTTTTCCCCTCTGGAAACACCATATATTTT; clone_size: NA; j_call: TRBJ1-3; v_call: TRBV12-5; d_call: NA
cdr3_aa: CSARRGGAGYGYTF; cdr3_nt: TGCAGTGCTAGAAGGGGGGGCGCTGGCTATGGCTACACCTTC; clone_size: NA; j_call: TRBJ1-2; v_call: TRBV20-1; d_call: NA
cdr3_aa: CASSLETSGVYEQYF; cdr3_nt: TGTGCCAGCAGTTTAGAGACTAGCGGGGTCTACGAGCAGTACTTC; clone_size: once; j_call: TRBJ2-7; v_call: TRBV12-3/TRBV12-4; d_call: TRBD2
cdr3_aa: CASSVAGGNTEAFF; cdr3_nt: TGTGCCAGCAGCGTAGCAGGGGGAAACACGGAAGCTTTCTTT; clone_size: NA; j_call: TRBJ1-1; v_call: TRBV9; d_call: TRBD1
cdr3_aa: CASSLGRVTNTGELFF; cdr3_nt: TGTGCCAGCAGCCTGGGGAGGGTTACGAACACCGGGGAGCTGTTTTTT; clone_size: once; j_call: TRBJ2-2; v_call: TRBV5-4; d_call: TRBD2
cdr3_aa: CASSLDRIYEQYF; cdr3_nt: TGTGCCAGCAGCTTGGACCGGATCTACGAGCAGTACTTC; clone_size: NA; j_call: TRBJ2-7; v_call: TRBV5-6; d_call: NA
cdr3_aa: CASSGRDTYTGELFF; cdr3_nt: TGTGCCAGCAGCGGCCGGGACACTTACACCGGGGAGCTGTTTTTT; clone_size: NA; j_call: TRBJ2-2; v_call: TRBV7-6; d_call: NA
cdr3_aa: CASRSASYNEQFF; cdr3_nt: TGTGCCAGCCGTTCGGCCTCCTACAATGAGCAGTTCTTC; clone_size: NA; j_call: TRBJ2-1; v_call: TRBV7-2; d_call: NA
cdr3_aa: CASSLEPGETQYF; cdr3_nt: TGTGCCAGCAGCTTAGAACCGGGGGAGACCCAGTACTTC; clone_size: NA; j_call: TRBJ2-5; v_call: TRBV7-9; d_call: NA
cdr3_aa: CASSPAPYEQYF; cdr3_nt: TGTGCCAGCAGTCCGGCCCCCTACGAGCAGTACTTC; clone_size: NA; j_call: TRBJ2-7; v_call: TRBV12-3/TRBV12-4; d_call: NA
cdr3_aa: CASSQGANVLTF; cdr3_nt: TGCGCCAGCAGCCAAGGTGCCAACGTCCTGACTTTC; clone_size: NA; j_call: TRBJ2-6; v_call: TRBV4-3; d_call: NA
cdr3_aa: CAISERGGSGAYGYTF; cdr3_nt: TGTGCCATCAGTGAGCGCGGGGGCAGTGGAGCCTATGGCTACACCTTC; clone_size: NA; j_call: TRBJ1-2; v_call: TRBV10-3; d_call: NA
cdr3_aa: CASSESRGGHTGELFF; cdr3_nt: TGTGCCAGCAGTGAATCCCGGGGGGGCCACACCGGGGAGCTGTTTTTT; clone_size: NA; j_call: TRBJ2-2; v_call: TRBV2; d_call: TRBD2
cdr3_aa: CASSFPGGTDTQYF; cdr3_nt: TGTGCCAGCAGTTTCCCGGGGGGAACAGATACGCAGTATTTT; clone_size: NA; j_call: TRBJ2-3; v_call: TRBV28; d_call: TRBD2
cdr3_aa: CASSSLDSSMTSGDEETQYF; cdr3_nt: TGTGCCAGCAGTTCTCTCGACAGTTCAATGACTAGCGGGGACGAAGAGACCCAGTACTTC; clone_size: NA; j_call: TRBJ2-5; v_call: TRBV6-5; d_call: TRBD2
cdr3_aa: CASSQDYRGGTDTQYF; cdr3_nt: TGCGCCAGCAGCCAAGATTACCGGGGGGGGACAGATACGCAGTATTTT; clone_size: once; j_call: TRBJ2-3; v_call: TRBV4-3; d_call: TRBD2
cdr3_aa: CAISDAEYNEPFF; cdr3_nt: TGTGCCATCAGTGACGCAGAGTACAATGAGCCGTTCTTC; clone_size: NA; j_call: TRBJ2-1; v_call: TRBV10-3; d_call: NA
cdr3_aa: CASSPGLQANYGYTF; cdr3_nt: TGTGCCAGCAGTCCAGGGCTCCAAGCCAACTATGGCTACACCTTC; clone_size: NA; j_call: TRBJ1-2; v_call: TRBV9; d_call: NA
cdr3_aa: CASSQDSPLNGELFF; cdr3_nt: TGTGCCAGCAGCCAAGATTCACCCCTTAACGGGGAGCTGTTTTTT; clone_size: NA; j_call: TRBJ2-2; v_call: TRBV3-1; d_call: NA
cdr3_aa: CASSLDVYNEQFF; cdr3_nt: TGTGCCAGCAGCTTAGACGTTTACAATGAGCAGTTCTTC; clone_size: NA; j_call: TRBJ2-1; v_call: TRBV7-2; d_call: NA
cdr3_aa: CASSAGTVTVWPQHF; cdr3_nt: TGTGCCAGCAGTGCCGGGACGGTGACGGTTTGGCCCCAGCATTTT; clone_size: NA; j_call: TRBJ1-5; v_call: TRBV12-3/TRBV12-4; d_call: NA
cdr3_aa: CASSLEATGYTF; cdr3_nt: TGCGCCAGCAGCTTGGAGGCCACGGGCTACACCTTC; clone_size: NA; j_call: TRBJ1-2; v_call: TRBV5-1; d_call: NA
cdr3_aa: CASSLGRVDIQYF; cdr3_nt: TGTGCCAGCAGCTTGGGTCGGGTGGACATTCAGTACTTC; clone_size: NA; j_call: TRBJ2-4; v_call: TRBV5-5; d_call: NA
cdr3_aa: CASRRQGAAETQYF; cdr3_nt: TGTGCCAGCAGAAGGCAGGGGGCCGCAGAGACCCAGTACTTC; clone_size: NA; j_call: TRBJ2-5; v_call: TRBV6-2/TRBV6-3; d_call: TRBD1
cdr3_aa: CASSYLTSGGANTGELFF; cdr3_nt: TGTGCCAGCAGTTACCTAACTAGCGGGGGCGCGAACACCGGGGAGCTGTTTTTT; clone_size: NA; j_call: TRBJ2-2; v_call: TRBV6-2/TRBV6-3; d_call: TRBD2
cdr3_aa: CASSSGANEQFF; cdr3_nt: TGTGCCAGCAGCTCCGGAGCCAATGAGCAGTTCTTC; clone_size: NA; j_call: TRBJ2-1; v_call: TRBV28; d_call: NA
cdr3_aa: CSVERTLGGRGGYTF; cdr3_nt: TGCAGCGTTGAACGTACGTTGGGGGGCCGAGGTGGCTACACCTTC; clone_size: NA; j_call: TRBJ1-2; v_call: TRBV29-1; d_call: NA
cdr3_aa: CASSVGLASEQFF; cdr3_nt: TGTGCCAGCAGCGTAGGGCTAGCGAGTGAGCAGTTCTTC; clone_size: NA; j_call: TRBJ2-1; v_call: TRBV9; d_call: NA
cdr3_aa: CASSSGQGGQPQHF; cdr3_nt: TGTGCCAGCAGTTCGGGACAGGGTGGACAGCCCCAGCATTTT; clone_size: NA; j_call: TRBJ1-5; v_call: TRBV27; d_call: TRBD1
cdr3_aa: CASAAGVKSRDTEAFF; cdr3_nt: TGTGCCTCCGCGGCAGGGGTTAAAAGTAGGGACACTGAAGCTTTCTTT; clone_size: NA; j_call: TRBJ1-1; v_call: TRBV6-1; d_call: NA
cdr3_aa: CAISESRVSGANVLTF; cdr3_nt: TGTGCCATCAGTGAGTCGAGGGTTTCTGGGGCCAACGTCCTGACTTTC; clone_size: NA; j_call: TRBJ2-6; v_call: TRBV10-3; d_call: NA
cdr3_aa: CASSQHPDTSYGYTF; cdr3_nt: TGTGCCAGCAGCCAACACCCGGACACATCCTATGGCTACACCTTC; clone_size: NA; j_call: TRBJ1-2; v_call: TRBV3-1; d_call: NA
cdr3_aa: CASSPGAGPVPRTQYF; cdr3_nt: TGTGCCAGCAGTCCCGGGGCGGGGCCCGTCCCCCGGACGCAGTATTTT; clone_size: NA; j_call: TRBJ2-3; v_call: TRBV27; d_call: NA
cdr3_aa: CASSPRTSGLTDEQFF; cdr3_nt: TGTGCCAGCAGCCCAAGGACTAGCGGCCTTACGGATGAGCAGTTCTTC; clone_size: NA; j_call: TRBJ2-1; v_call: TRBV7-9; d_call: TRBD2
cdr3_aa: CATHSRWDNEQFF; cdr3_nt: TGTGCCACCCACTCGAGGTGGGACAATGAGCAGTTCTTC; clone_size: NA; j_call: TRBJ2-1; v_call: TRBV7-8; d_call: NA
cdr3_aa: CSARRSGANVLTF; cdr3_nt: TGCAGTGCCAGGCGAAGCGGGGCCAACGTCCTGACTTTC; clone_size: NA; j_call: TRBJ2-6; v_call: TRBV20-1; d_call: NA
cdr3_aa: CASSGRLAGGNTDTQYF; cdr3_nt: TGCGCCAGCAGCGGGCGACTAGCGGGGGGCAACACAGATACGCAGTATTTT; clone_size: once; j_call: TRBJ2-3; v_call: TRBV5-1; d_call: TRBD2
cdr3_aa: CASSYSVGGSGYTF; cdr3_nt: TGTGCCAGCAGTTACTCGGTCGGGGGAAGTGGCTACACCTTC; clone_size: NA; j_call: TRBJ1-2; v_call: TRBV6-5; d_call: NA
cdr3_aa: CASSSPEGSISTDTQYF; cdr3_nt: TGTGCCAGCAGCTCCCCTGAGGGGAGCATATCCACAGATACGCAGTATTTT; clone_size: NA; j_call: TRBJ2-3; v_call: TRBV7-9; d_call: NA
cdr3_aa: CASSLGQRAGWLQYF; cdr3_nt: TGTGCCAGCAGCTTAGGTCAACGGGCGGGGTGGTTGCAGTACTTC; clone_size: NA; j_call: TRBJ2-7; v_call: TRBV11-2; d_call: NA
cdr3_aa: CASSLGSFLNTEAFF; cdr3_nt: TGTGCCAGCAGTTTGGGGAGCTTTCTAAACACTGAAGCTTTCTTT; clone_size: NA; j_call: TRBJ1-1; v_call: TRBV12-3/TRBV12-4; d_call: NA
cdr3_aa: CASSQGLAVSSYNEQFF; cdr3_nt: TGTGCCAGCAGCCAGGGACTAGCGGTGAGCTCCTACAATGAGCAGTTCTTC; clone_size: NA; j_call: TRBJ2-1; v_call: TRBV6-1; d_call: TRBD2